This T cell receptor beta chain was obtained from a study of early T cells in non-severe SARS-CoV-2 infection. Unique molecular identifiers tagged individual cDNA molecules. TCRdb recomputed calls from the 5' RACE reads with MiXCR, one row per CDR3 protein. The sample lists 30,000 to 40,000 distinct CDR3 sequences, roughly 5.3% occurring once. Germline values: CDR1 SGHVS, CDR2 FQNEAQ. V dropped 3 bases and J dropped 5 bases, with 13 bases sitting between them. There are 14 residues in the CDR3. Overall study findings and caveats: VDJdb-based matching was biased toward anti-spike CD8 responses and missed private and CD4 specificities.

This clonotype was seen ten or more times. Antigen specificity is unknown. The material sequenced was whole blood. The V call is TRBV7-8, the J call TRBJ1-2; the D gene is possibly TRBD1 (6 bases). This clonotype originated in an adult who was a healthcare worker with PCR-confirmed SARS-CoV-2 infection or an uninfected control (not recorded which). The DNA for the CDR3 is TGTGCCAGCAGCTTGTCAGGGGACGGGTATGGCTACACCTTC. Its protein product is CASSLSGDGYGYTF.